The rows below give T cell receptor beta chains drawn from one sample of a study of blood T cell repertoires in COVID-19. Generated by immunoSEQ multiplex PCR, the TCRdb table keeps only in-frame clones and is missing some. The sample contains 150,000 or so clones, roughly nine tenths of which appear only once. The sequenced material came from peripheral blood. The receptors here all came from a man aged 50 or older with acute or convalescent COVID-19. The CDR3 runs from the conserved cysteine through the conserved F or W. A D gene is named only where the DNA matches it firmly. Rows give clone size only sometimes, using once, few, many, or a class for an expanded clone.

j_gene,abundance,d_gene,v_gene,CDR3aa,CDR3nt
TRBJ1-5,.,.,TRBV7-2,CASSLTVRDQPQHF,TGTGCCAGCAGCTTAACGGTCCGGGATCAGCCCCAGCATTTT
TRBJ2-1,once,.,TRBV3-1/TRBV3-2,CASSQVAYNEQFF,TGTGCCAGCAGCCAAGTGGCATACAATGAGCAGTTCTTC
TRBJ2-5,.,.,TRBV7-9,CASSRDWKNLETQYF,TGTGCCAGCAGCCGGGACTGGAAGAATTTAGAGACCCAGTACTTC
TRBJ1-1,once,.,TRBV12-3/TRBV12-4,CASSFRGVTEAFF,TGTGCCAGCAGTTTCAGGGGAGTGACTGAAGCTTTCTTT
TRBJ2-1,.,.,TRBV7-6,CASSLLARDIANEQFF,TGTGCCAGCAGCTTACTAGCTCGGGACATCGCAAATGAGCAGTTCTTC
TRBJ1-5,.,.,TRBV20-1,CSASSGFNQPQHF,TGCAGTGCTAGTTCAGGATTCAATCAGCCCCAGCATTTT
TRBJ2-3,.,.,TRBV6-2/TRBV6-3,CASSYTTVDTQYF,TGTGCCAGCAGTTACACGACAGTAGATACGCAGTATTTT
TRBJ2-7,.,TRBD1,TRBV6-2/TRBV6-3,CASSYDRDRYEQYF,TGTGCCAGCAGTTACGATAGGGACAGATACGAGCAGTACTTC
TRBJ2-3,.,.,TRBV27,CASSMVLSPPDTQYF,TGTGCCAGCAGTATGGTGCTAAGTCCCCCAGATACGCAGTATTTT
TRBJ2-1,.,TRBD2,TRBV4-1,CASSQGLANYNEQFF,TGCGCCAGCAGCCAAGGACTAGCGAACTACAATGAGCAGTTCTTC
TRBJ1-2,.,.,TRBV12-3/TRBV12-4,CASSFGGTDGYTF,TGTGCCAGCAGTTTCGGAGGGACCGATGGCTACACCTTC
TRBJ1-4,.,TRBD1,TRBV6-5,CASSRDRDRGKLFF,TGTGCCAGCAGCCGGGACAGGGACAGGGGGAAACTGTTTTTT
TRBJ1-5,.,.,TRBV6-5,CASRQGRGRNQPQHF,TGTGCCAGCAGACAGGGTCGGGGTCGCAATCAGCCCCAGCATTTT
TRBJ2-2,.,.,TRBV5-1,CASSFTPGHYTGELFF,TGCGCCAGCAGCTTTACACCGGGACACTACACCGGGGAGCTGTTTTTT
TRBJ2-1,.,TRBD2,TRBV29-1,CSVEAPGLAGYEQFF,TGCAGCGTTGAAGCGCCGGGACTAGCGGGGTATGAGCAGTTCTTC
TRBJ1-2,.,.,TRBV4-2,CASSQVVPRANYGYTF,TGTGCCAGCAGCCAAGTAGTCCCACGAGCTAACTATGGCTACACCTTC
TRBJ1-6,.,TRBD1,TRBV10-3,CAISGTGDNSPLHF,TGTGCCATCAGTGGGACAGGAGATAATTCACCCCTCCACTTT